The 32 T cell receptor beta chains listed next were all sequenced from one sample in a study of T cell responses to AZD1222 COVID-19 vaccine. Libraries were prepared by immunoSEQ multiplex PCR; TCRdb keeps only in-frame clonotypes and omits some of them. The repertoire holds 130,000 or so clones, with about nine tenths as singletons. The starting material was peripheral blood, obtained on day 0 of AZD1222 vaccination. These receptors originate from an adult in good health.

This sequence joins TRBV11-2 and TRBJ1-1; possible D gene TRBD1, 5 bases. From germline, CDR1 is SGHAT and CDR2 FQNNGV. The CDR3 has 15 residues. V lost 1 base, J lost 0 bases, and 9 bases lay in between. The CDR3 loop is CASSLGAGMNTEAFF. CDR3 nucleotides: TGTGCCAGCAGCTTAGGGGCAGGGATGAACACTGAAGCTTTCTTT.

This clone came up a few times. The chain links TRBV9 to TRBJ1-5, with D uncertain. Per germline, CDR1 SGDLS and CDR2 YYNGEE. The V and J ends lost 0 bases and 3 bases respectively, with 10 bases between them. The CDR3 consists of 15 residues. In DNA form, the CDR3 reads TGTGCCAGCAGCGTAGGTAGTAGTGACAATCAGCCCCAGCATTTT. This codes for CASSVGSSDNQPQHF.

J is TRBJ1-4 and V is TRBV6-5, with TRBD1 matching over 7 bases. Germline CDR1 is MNHEY and CDR2 is SVGAGI. J gave up 1 base and V 5 bases, and 4 bases lay outside the gene matches. This CDR3 is built from 15 residues. CDR3 DNA sequence: TGTGCCAGCAGTCGCTGGGACAGAACTAATGAAAAACTGTTTTTT. Protein: CASSRWDRTNEKLFF.

This clone has a single count. V gene TRBV18 combines with J gene TRBJ2-1; the match to TRBD1 covers 7 bases. In germline, CDR1 is KGHSH, CDR2 LQKENI. The CDR3 length is 14 residues. J gave up 15 bases and V 3 bases, and 14 bases lay outside the gene matches. In DNA form, the CDR3 reads TGTGCCAGCTCACCCCCCGTTGGGGGACAGTTTCCGTTCTTC. As protein: CASSPPVGGQFPFF.

This chain uses TRBV5-1 with TRBJ1-2; 9 nucleotides align to TRBD1. The CDR3 contains 15 residues. Per germline, CDR1 SGHRS and CDR2 YFSETQ. J was trimmed by 4 bases and V by 1 base; bases with no gene match: 5. The CDR3, as DNA: TGCGCCAGCAGCTTGTCAGGACAGGGGCGCTATGGCTACACCTTC. Encoded protein: CASSLSGQGRYGYTF.

V usage is TRBV5-1 and J usage is TRBJ1-2, with 7 positions matching TRBD1. The CDR3 loop spans 14 amino acids. Trimming at V came to 1 base and at J to 4 bases, leaving 4 bases not matched to a gene. Germline V gene data show CDR1 as SGHRS and CDR2 as YFSETQ. The CDR3 here is CASSLIRGTYGYTF. In DNA, the CDR3 is TGCGCCAGCAGCTTGATCAGGGGGACCTATGGCTACACCTTC.

This chain joins TRBV6-2 or TRBV6-3 and TRBJ2-5, with 9 bases matching TRBD1. Germline loops: CDR1 MNHEY, CDR2 SVGEGT. V shed 2 bases and J 4 bases; nucleotides not matched to a gene: 5. The CDR3 loop spans 15 amino acids. In DNA, the CDR3 is TGTGCCAGCAGTTACCTCGGACAGGGGACAGAGACCCAGTACTTC. Amino acid sequence: CASSYLGQGTETQYF.

The chain combines TRBV7-8 with TRBJ1-1, with a possible D match to TRBD1 (5 bases). With 1 base removed from V and 4 bases from J, the gap between germline ends came to 10 bases. The CDR3 length is 14 residues. Germline lookup yields CDR1 SGHVS and CDR2 FQNEAQ. The CDR3 DNA follows: TGTGCCAGCAGCTTAGTTGGGGGTTCCACTGAAGCTTTCTTT. Translated: CASSLVGGSTEAFF.

V and J are TRBV5-1 and TRBJ2-5; D might be TRBD2 (5 bases). The CDR3 contains 14 residues. V was clipped by 0 bases and J by 0 bases, with 6 bases between them. CDR1 is SGHRS, CDR2 YFSETQ, per germline. The CDR3 sequence: CASSLAGYQETQYF. CDR3 bases: TGCGCCAGCAGCTTGGCGGGATACCAAGAGACCCAGTACTTC.

The rearrangement joins TRBV10-2 to TRBJ2-2, with 11 positions matching TRBD2. The germline gives CDR1 WSHSY, CDR2 SAAADI. Unmatched junction bases numbered 8, after V lost 5 bases and J lost 6 bases. CDR3 length equals 16 residues. CDR3: CASSYLAGGASGELFF. DNA of the CDR3: TGCGCCAGCAGTTATTTAGCGGGGGGGGCTTCCGGGGAGCTGTTTTTT.

The chain carries TRBV4-1 and TRBJ2-1, with D possibly TRBD1 on 6 matching bases. Germline V gene lookup returns CDR1 MGHRA and CDR2 YSYEKL. V lost 3 bases, J lost 4 bases, and 16 bases lay in between. The CDR3 runs to 16 residues. CDR3 coding DNA: TGCGCCAGCAGCCAGGCACTAAGGGACACTTACAATGAGCAGTTCTTC. It translates to CASSQALRDTYNEQFF.

This clone has just a few counts. The genes are TRBV6-5 and TRBJ2-2; 9 positions match TRBD2. The J segment lost 4 bases and the V segment lost 2 bases, leaving 5 bases of the junction unmatched. In germline, CDR1 is MNHEY, CDR2 SVGAGI. The CDR3 sequence is 16 residues long. The CDR3 nucleotides are TGTGCCAGCAGTTACGATAGCGGGGGAAGCACCGGGGAGCTGTTTTTT. Protein sequence: CASSYDSGGSTGELFF.

This chain joins TRBV23-1 and TRBJ2-7, with D perhaps TRBD1 (5 bases). TRBV23-1 is annotated as an ORF whose role is uncertain. V lost 8 bases and J lost 2, with 19 bases in between. There are 15 residues in the CDR3. This chain's CDR3 is CASPQSPGKTYEQYF. For the CDR3, the DNA is TGCGCCAGCCCTCAATCGCCAGGGAAGACCTACGAGCAGTACTTC.

This clone was counted once. V gene TRBV10-3 combines with J gene TRBJ1-1, with D possibly matching TRBD1 (5 bases). Deletions cut 10 bases from V and 3 bases from J, with 21 bases between. Per germline, CDR1 ENHRY and CDR2 SYGVKD. This CDR3 is built from 15 residues. CDR3 sequence: CATKTAGIVDTEAFF. The CDR3 DNA reads TGTGCCACAAAGACGGCAGGGATCGTGGACACTGAAGCTTTCTTT.

The V and J genes are TRBV2 and TRBJ2-1, with 8 nucleotides matching TRBD2. Germline V gives CDR1 SNHLY, CDR2 FYNNEI. The CDR3 runs to 14 residues. V trimming: 7 bases; J trimming: 8 bases; junction bases outside the gene matches: 10. CDR3 amino acids: CASNPGLGVDEQFF. For the CDR3, the DNA is TGTGCCAGCAACCCGGGACTAGGGGTAGATGAGCAGTTCTTC.

V gene TRBV5-6 combines with J gene TRBJ1-4; 7 bases fit TRBD1. CDR1 is SGHDT, CDR2 YYEEEE, per germline. CDR3 length equals 14 residues. The ends lost 4 bases at V and 6 bases at J; junction bases unmatched: 6. In DNA form, the CDR3 reads TGTGCCAGCAGCCTGGACAGGTCCCATGAAAAACTGTTTTTT. Protein: CASSLDRSHEKLFF.

The rearrangement uses TRBV9 and TRBJ2-2; a weak D match, TRBD2 (5 bases). V lost 3 bases to trimming and J lost 4 bases, with 10 bases between them. This CDR3 has 14 residues. Germline CDR1 and CDR2: SGDLS and YYNGEE. The CDR3 nucleotides read TGTGCCAGCAGCGGTGGACTGAGCACCGGGGAGCTGTTTTTT. Encoded protein: CASSGGLSTGELFF.

The V and J genes are TRBV6-5 and TRBJ2-1, with TRBD1 matching 7 bases. This CDR3 spans 14 amino acids. V dropped 3 bases and J dropped 8; count of bases not matched to a gene: 7. The V gene's germline CDR1 is MNHEY and CDR2 SVGAGI. The CDR3: CASSYADRDDEQFF. CDR3 DNA sequence: TGTGCCAGCAGTTATGCCGACAGGGACGATGAGCAGTTCTTC.

J is TRBJ2-5 and V is TRBV9; D is unresolved. Germline lookup yields CDR1 SGDLS and CDR2 YYNGEE. Trimming cost V 3 bases and J 4 bases, with 10 bases left between them. This CDR3 contains 13 residues. In DNA form, the CDR3 reads TGTGCCAGCAGCGGTCGGCTGGGAGAGACCCAGTACTTC. Its protein product is CASSGRLGETQYF. The entire variable domain, with the rest obtained from reference TRBV9 and TRBJ2-5, is as follows: DSGVTQTPKHLITATGQRVTLRCSPRSGDLSVYWYQQSLDQGLQFLIQYYNGEERAKGNILERFSAQQFPDLHSELNLSSLELGDSALYFCASSGRLGETQYFGPGTRLLVL.

The chain joins TRBV10-3 to TRBJ2-3; no firm D call. Between the trimmed V and J ends, which lost 3 bases and 2 bases, there was a span of 0 bases. The CDR3 covers 11 residues. Germline V gene lookup returns CDR1 ENHRY and CDR2 SYGVKD. CDR3 sequence: CAISDTDTQYF. DNA for the CDR3: TGTGCCATCAGTGACACAGATACGCAGTATTTT.

The chain uses TRBV24-1 and TRBJ1-1; possibly TRBD1 for D (5 bases). V dropped 9 bases and J dropped 4 bases, with 17 bases sitting between them. CDR3 length: 14 amino acids. Germline V gives CDR1 KGHDR, CDR2 SFDVKD. The CDR3 DNA follows: TGTGCCACCCAACGGGGACCGGCCGGCACTGAAGCTTTCTTT. Translated: CATQRGPAGTEAFF.

The gene calls are TRBV7-2 and TRBJ1-1, with D hard to call. There are 13 residues in the CDR3. CDR1 is SGHTA, CDR2 FQGNSA, per germline. V was clipped by 4 bases and J by 4 bases, with 10 bases between them. CDR3 coding DNA: TGTGCCAGCAGCTATGACCTTGGCACTGAAGCTTTCTTT. Its translation is CASSYDLGTEAFF.

The chain joins TRBV5-4 to TRBJ2-2; unclear D gene. V lost 2 bases to trimming and J lost 1 base, with 6 bases between them. The length of the CDR3 is 14 residues. Germline values: CDR1 SGHNT, CDR2 YYREEE (reference sequence). The CDR3 is CASSFDGNTGELFF. The CDR3, as DNA: TGTGCCAGCAGCTTTGACGGGAACACCGGGGAGCTGTTTTTT.

This clone occurred once. The chain has TRBV11-2 and TRBJ1-5, with no clear D. This CDR3 is built from 11 residues. Trimming removed 8 bases from V and 11 bases from J, with 13 bases in between. Germline CDR1 reads SGHAT; CDR2 reads FQNNGV. CDR3 bases: TGTGCCAGCCCACCCCCCCTGGCCCAGCATTTT. Its translation: CASPPPLAQHF.

This chain joins TRBV19 and TRBJ1-1, with 8 bases that match TRBD1. Germline CDR1 and CDR2: LNHDA and SQIVND (reference sequence). V lost 7 bases to trimming and J lost 1 base; unmatched junction nucleotides: 5. This CDR3 is 14 amino acids long. In DNA, the CDR3 is TGTGCCAGTAACCCCGACAGGGGGAACACTGAAGCTTTCTTT. Translated: CASNPDRGNTEAFF.

V usage is TRBV2 and J usage is TRBJ1-3, with a weak D call TRBD1 (6 bases). The germline CDR1 and CDR2 sequences are SNHLY and FYNNEI. The CDR3 is 15 residues long. V lost 2 bases to trimming and J lost 2 bases, with 10 bases between them. Here the CDR3 DNA reads TGTGCCAGCAGTGAAAGGACAGACACTGGAAACACCATATATTTT. This encodes CASSERTDTGNTIYF. Full variable domain (missing parts from reference TRBV2 and TRBJ1-3): EPEVTQTPSHQVTQMGQEVILRCVPISNHLYFYWYRQILGQKVEFLVSFYNNEISEKSEIFDDQFSVERPDGSNFTLKIRSTKLEDSAMYFCASSERTDTGNTIYFGEGSWLTVV.

Only one count was recorded for this clone. The rearrangement links TRBV12-5 to TRBJ1-2; D is ambiguous. There are 11 residues in the CDR3. V lost 1 base to trimming and J lost 8 bases, with 5 bases between them. The germline V gene has CDR1 LGHNT and CDR2 FRNRAP. The CDR3 coding sequence is TGTGCTAGTGGTTTGGCCCAGGGCTACACCTTC. It translates to CASGLAQGYTF.

The chain is built from TRBV5-5 and TRBJ2-5; no clear D. There are 13 residues in the CDR3. Per the germline V gene, CDR1 is SGHKS and CDR2 is YYEKEE (reference sequence). V dropped 0 bases and J dropped 3 bases, with 6 bases sitting between them. The CDR3 nucleotides are TGTGCCAGCAGCTTGGCACGGGAAGAGACCCAGTACTTC. Translated, it gives CASSLAREETQYF.

This clone was seen a few times. This rearrangement joins TRBV9 to TRBJ2-7; D perhaps matches TRBD2 (6 bases). The CDR3 length is 12 residues. CDR1 is SGDLS and CDR2 is YYNGEE in the germline V gene. Between the trimmed V and J ends, which lost 9 bases and 5 bases, there was a span of 15 bases. CDR3 region: CATEDYGDEQYF. CDR3 nucleotides: TGTGCCACAGAGGACTACGGCGACGAGCAGTACTTC.

The chain uses TRBV28 and TRBJ1-3; 8 bases line up with TRBD1. Losses at the gene ends were 6 bases for V and 5 bases for J; bases not matched to a gene: 9. The CDR3 sequence is 15 residues long. The V gene's germline CDR1 is MDHEN and CDR2 SYDVKM. As DNA, the CDR3 is TGTGCCAGCAGCCTCGGGACAGGAGGGCGAAACACCATATATTTT. Its protein is CASSLGTGGRNTIYF.

The rearrangement links TRBV24-1 to TRBJ2-5; 10 bases are a match to TRBD2. CDR3 length: 16 amino acids. Per the germline V gene, CDR1 is KGHDR and CDR2 is SFDVKD. The V gene end was trimmed by 4 bases and the J gene end by 3 bases; junction bases not matched to a gene: 7. The CDR3 nucleotides read TGTGCCACCAGTGACACCGGGACTAGCGAAAAAGAGACCCAGTACTTC. As protein: CATSDTGTSEKETQYF.

The rearrangement joins TRBV27 to TRBJ1-5, with D perhaps matching TRBD1 (6 bases). CDR1 is MNHEY and CDR2 is SMNVEV in the germline V gene (reference sequence). The ends were cut back, 10 bases at V and 0 bases at J, with 10 bases in the middle. CDR3 size: 13 residues. The CDR3 spells CATRGLSNQPQHF. In DNA, the CDR3 is TGTGCCACCAGGGGCCTTAGCAATCAGCCCCAGCATTTT.